What follows are 13 T cell receptor beta chains derived from one specimen sequenced in a study of regulatory T cells in long-lasting Graves disease. Construction of TCR beta libraries relied on iRepertoire HTBI primers and on Arm-PCR targeting CDR3 regions. TCRdb redid the calling of the multiplex PCR reads with MiXCR, one entry per CDR3 protein. The repertoire holds about half a million distinct CDR3 sequences, with approximately 12% as singletons. This sample's time point: newly diagnosed GD, antithyroid drugs for less than 3 months. The authors made the TCR library using RNA they extracted from PBMCs. These data were also filed under a second study, of T cells in Graves' hyperthyroidism and ophthalmopathy.

Here the sequenced sample was peripheral blood mononuclear cells (PBMCs), taken at new diagnosis, from a patient treated with antithyroid drugs. The origin of the receptors is a woman in her twenties or thirties with Graves disease.

This clonotype has at least ten counts. The chain couples TRBV27 to TRBJ2-3, with a weak D call TRBD2 (6 bases). The CDR3 spans 17 residues. The V end was cut by 7 bases, the J end by 6 bases, with 26 bases between. Germline CDR1 is MNHEY and CDR2 is SMNVEV (reference sequence). CDR3 loop: CASISRSPGLRGDTQYF. In DNA form, the CDR3 reads TGTGCCAGCATCTCACGGTCCCCAGGGCTTCGGGGGGATACGCAGTATTTT.

This clonotype showed up many times. This chain links TRBV11-2 with TRBJ1-2, with a weak D call TRBD1 (5 bases). Germline CDR1 is SGHAT and CDR2 is FQNNGV. The CDR3 is made up of 16 amino acids. V was shortened by 3 bases and J by 1 base, with 15 bases between the two germline ends. CDR3 in DNA: TGTGCCAGCAGCTTTCAAGGGACGGTAATTAACTATGGCTACACCTTC. Translating gives CASSFQGTVINYGYTF.

The chain carries TRBV19 and TRBJ2-2, with TRBD1 identical over 11 bases. Per the germline V gene, CDR1 is LNHDA and CDR2 is SQIVND (reference sequence). This CDR3 contains 15 residues. Losses at the gene ends were 8 bases for V and 4 bases for J; bases not matched to a gene: 6. CDR3 protein: CASARTGGSTGELFF. The CDR3 DNA is TGTGCCAGTGCTAGGACAGGGGGCAGCACCGGGGAGCTGTTTTTT. Together with reference TRBV19 and TRBJ2-2, the CDR3 gives the full variable domain: DGGITQSPKYLFRKEGQNVTLSCEQNLNHDAMYWYRQDPGQGLRLIYYSQIVNDFQKGDIAEGYSVSREKKESFPLTVTSAQKNPTAFYLCASARTGGSTGELFFGEGSRLTVL.

This clonotype was observed at least ten times. This sequence joins TRBV20-1 and TRBJ2-7, with D tentatively TRBD2 (6 bases). V was shortened by 7 bases and J by 4 bases, with 11 bases between the two germline ends. The CDR3 is 11 residues long. Germline V gene sequence: CDR1 DFQATT, CDR2 SNEGSKA (reference sequence). The CDR3 protein is CSVPGRYEQYF. DNA for the CDR3: TGCAGTGTACCGGGGAGGTACGAGCAGTACTTC.

This clonotype was seen repeatedly, ten times or more. The V gene is TRBV5-4, the J gene TRBJ2-7; 7 nucleotides agree with TRBD1. The CDR3 runs 15 residues. Germline V gene sequence: CDR1 SGHNT, CDR2 YYREEE (reference sequence). The trim removed 4 bases at V and 4 bases at J, leaving 11 bases unmatched. In nucleotides, the CDR3 is TGTGCCAGCAGCGATCCGGGACAGCGACATTACGAGCAGTACTTC. The encoded protein is CASSDPGQRHYEQYF. The full variable domain, with the rest looked up from reference TRBV5-4 and TRBJ2-7, is ETGVTQSPTHLIKTRGQQVTLRCSSQSGHNTVSWYQQALGQGPQFIFQYYREEENGRGNFPPRFSGLQFPNYSSELNVNALELDDSALYLCASSDPGQRHYEQYFGPGTRLTVT.

This clonotype was seen only a few times. V gene TRBV5-8 combines with J gene TRBJ2-7, with D unclear. The ends were cut back, 3 bases at V and 3 bases at J, with 10 bases in the middle. The CDR3 runs to 13 residues. Germline CDR1 and CDR2: SGHTS and YDEGEE. As DNA, the CDR3 is TGTGCCAGCAGCTGGGAAGACGGCTACGAGCAGTACTTC. Its protein is CASSWEDGYEQYF.

The gene calls are TRBV30 and TRBJ1-5, with D hard to call. The V and J ends lost 0 bases and 7 bases respectively, with 13 bases between them. This CDR3 contains 14 residues. Looked up from germline, CDR1 is GTSNPN and CDR2 is SVGIG (reference sequence). CDR3 bases: TGTGCCTGGAGTGTAAAAGGAAATGGACAGCCCCAGCATTTT. Its protein is CAWSVKGNGQPQHF.

This clonotype was counted at least ten times. The V and J genes are TRBV24-1 and TRBJ2-5; 7 nucleotides agree with TRBD1. The CDR3 runs 14 residues. V lost 2 bases to trimming and J lost 6 bases; unmatched junction nucleotides: 5. CDR1 is KGHDR and CDR2 is SFDVKD in the germline V gene. Here the CDR3 reads CATSDYTTGKTQYF. The CDR3 DNA follows: TGTGCCACCAGTGATTACACGACAGGGAAGACCCAGTACTTC.

V and J are TRBV27 and TRBJ2-7; D possibly matches TRBD1 or TRBD2 (5 bases each). V shed 5 bases and J shed 5 bases, with 16 bases lying between them. Germline V gives CDR1 MNHEY, CDR2 SMNVEV (reference sequence). The CDR3 extends over 14 amino acids. The DNA for the CDR3 is TGTGCCAGCAGTCTGGGACGTCCGGCGGACGAGCAGTACTTC. Encoded protein: CASSLGRPADEQYF.

Of note for this clonotype: One base away lies a much larger clone, so this may be a sequencing read error. The rearrangement links TRBV5-1 to TRBJ1-1, with 9 nucleotides matching TRBD1. This CDR3 has 13 residues. Per the germline V gene, CDR1 is SGHRS and CDR2 is YFSETQ. DNA for the CDR3: TGCGTCAGCAGCTTAAATGACAGGGGGTTAGCTTTCTTT. This gives the protein CVSSLNDRGLAFF.

This clonotype was detected ten times or more. The chain recombines TRBV2 with TRBJ2-1, with TRBD1 matching over 11 bases. This CDR3 spans 14 amino acids. Germline V gene sequence: CDR1 SNHLY, CDR2 FYNNEI. The J segment lost 9 bases and the V segment lost 4 bases, leaving 5 bases of the junction unmatched. CDR3 in amino acids: CASSGTGGWSEQFF. The CDR3, as DNA: TGTGCCAGCAGTGGGACAGGGGGCTGGAGTGAGCAGTTCTTC.

The V and J genes are TRBV5-1 and TRBJ1-3, with D possibly being TRBD1 (5 bases). Trimming removed 8 bases at V and 0 bases at J, with 12 bases between. Germline CDR1 and CDR2: SGHRS and YFSETQ. The length of the CDR3 is 14 residues. The CDR3 sequence is CASRDWNSGNTIYF. The CDR3 DNA follows: TGCGCCAGTCGGGACTGGAACTCTGGAAACACCATATATTTT.

This clonotype was seen repeatedly, ten times or more. The chain uses TRBV24-1 and TRBJ1-1; D not resolved. The V and J ends lost 2 bases and 3 bases respectively, with 6 bases between them. Germline assignment: CDR1 KGHDR and CDR2 SFDVKD. The CDR3 is 13 amino acids. The CDR3 reads CATSDYSYTEAFF. The CDR3 DNA follows: TGTGCCACCAGTGATTATTCTTACACTGAAGCTTTCTTT.